Listed below are T cell receptor beta chains from one sample, sequenced in a study of vaccination and CD4 T cells after COVID-19. Their specific antigens are unknown. TCRdb re-called the PCR reads with MiXCR, one entry per CDR3 protein. The table has about 19,000 distinct CDR3 sequences, 49% seen once. The sequenced sample was CD4+ T cells from blood, cultured in vitro. Receptor source: a human donor who had recovered from COVID-19. The CDR3 runs from the conserved cysteine through the conserved F or W. The D gene is left open where the match is weak. Clone size, where shown, is once, few, many, or a class for clones that have expanded.

V gene	J gene	D gene	clone size	CDR3 DNA	CDR3 protein
TRBV28	TRBJ2-1	TRBD2	-	TGTGCCAGCAGTCACCGGCCCCTAGCGGTCTCCTACAATGAGCAGTTCTTC	CASSHRPLAVSYNEQFF
TRBV12-3/TRBV12-4	TRBJ2-7	-	-	TGTGCCAGCAGTTTTCGGAGCGCTGCCTACGAGCAGTACTTC	CASSFRSAAYEQYF
TRBV6-2/TRBV6-3	TRBJ1-5	-	few	TGTGCCAGCAACGAGGGATATTACAATCAGCCCCAGCATTTT	CASNEGYYNQPQHF
TRBV6-1	TRBJ2-2	-	few	TGTGCCAGCAGTGATGGCAGCTACGGCACCGGGGAGCTGTTTTTT	CASSDGSYGTGELFF
TRBV20-1	TRBJ1-2	-	few	TGCAGTGCTAGAGTCGGGCATATCTATGGCTACACCTTC	CSARVGHIYGYTF
TRBV20-1	TRBJ2-3	-	-	TGCAGTGCGGGGCGCGGACCTACGCAGTATTTT	CSAGRGPTQYF
TRBV2	TRBJ2-5	-	-	TGTGCCAGCAGGGGCGGGGGCGAGACCCAGTACTTC	CASRGGGETQYF
TRBV20-1	TRBJ2-3	-	-	TGCAGTGCTAGTGGATGGACGGGTAGCACAGATACGCAGTATTTT	CSASGWTGSTDTQYF
TRBV6-2/TRBV6-3	TRBJ2-1	-	few	TGTGCCAGCAGATCCCCAACCCGGGATGAGCAGTTCTTC	CASRSPTRDEQFF
TRBV18	TRBJ1-3	-	-	TGTGCCAGCTCGATCCAGCGGGAGAACACCATATATTTT	CASSIQRENTIYF
TRBV20-1	TRBJ2-1	-	-	TGCAGTGCTAGAGGCTACAATGAGCAGTTCTTC	CSARGYNEQFF
TRBV4-2	TRBJ1-5	-	-	TGTGCCAGCAGCCAAGATACGACGCAGCCCCAGCATTTT	CASSQDTTQPQHF
TRBV7-2	TRBJ2-1	-	-	TGTGCCAGCAGCGGCGCGTCAGGGGATTCGCGAAATGAGCAGTTCTTC	CASSGASGDSRNEQFF
TRBV12-3/TRBV12-4	TRBJ1-5	-	few	TGTGCCAGCAGTTTAAGGCAGGAGCCCCAGCATTTT	CASSLRQEPQHF
TRBV28	TRBJ1-2	-	-	TGTGCCAGCAGTTATAGGGCGGGATATGGCTACACCTTC	CASSYRAGYGYTF
TRBV6-2/TRBV6-3	TRBJ2-7	TRBD1	-	TGTGCCACCCAAACCCAGTGGACAGGGGGCCACGAGCAGTACTTC	CATQTQWTGGHEQYF
TRBV6-7	TRBJ2-5	TRBD1	-	TGTGCCAGCAGTTACTCGAGGGGGCACCAAGAGACCCAGTACTTC	CASSYSRGHQETQYF
TRBV5-6	TRBJ1-1	-	-	TGTGCCAGCAGCTTGAATTTCCAGAACACTGAAGCTTTCTTT	CASSLNFQNTEAFF
TRBV11-3	TRBJ2-7	-	-	TGTGCCAGCAGCTTGGGGGGCAGGAACGACGAGCAGTACTTC	CASSLGGRNDEQYF
TRBV20-1	TRBJ2-3	TRBD1	few	TGCAGTGCTAGTGGCGACAGGGGCACAGATACGCAGTATTTT	CSASGDRGTDTQYF
TRBV6-1	TRBJ2-5	TRBD2	-	TGTGCCAGCAGCTCCCTTGGGGGGGTAGGGGAGACCCAGTACTTC	CASSSLGGVGETQYF
TRBV6-2/TRBV6-3	TRBJ2-7	-	-	TGTGCCAGCAGTTCCCCCTTGAGGGGCGAGCAGTACTTC	CASSSPLRGEQYF
TRBV5-6	TRBJ1-4	-	-	TGTGCCAGCAGCGCTCCGGGGGGGACGGGTGAAAAACTGTTTTTT	CASSAPGGTGEKLFF
TRBV7-2	TRBJ1-1	-	few	TGTGCCAGCAGCTTAGATGGCCAGCTGAACACTGAAGCTTTCTTT	CASSLDGQLNTEAFF
TRBV7-2	TRBJ2-5	TRBD1	few	TGTGCCAGCAGCTTAGCCGGGACAGGGATGGAGACCCAGTACTTC	CASSLAGTGMETQYF
TRBV7-2	TRBJ1-2	TRBD1	-	TGTGCCAGCAGCTTTGACAGGGTCGGCTACACCTTC	CASSFDRVGYTF
TRBV6-2/TRBV6-3	TRBJ2-7	-	-	TGTGCCAGCAGTTACTCGACGTCCCCTCTTGTGGAGCAGTACTTC	CASSYSTSPLVEQYF
TRBV7-2	TRBJ2-7	TRBD1	-	TGTGCCAGCAGCCCCGGGACAGGGGGTTACTACGAGCAGTACTTC	CASSPGTGGYYEQYF
TRBV6-1	TRBJ1-2	-	medium-sized	TGTGCCAGCAGTGAAGCGGCGACAGGCAGCTACACCTTC	CASSEAATGSYTF
TRBV20-1	TRBJ2-7	-	-	TGCAGTGCTACCGGGCCCCAAGAGTACGAGCAGTACTTC	CSATGPQEYEQYF
TRBV2	TRBJ2-5	-	-	TGTGCCAGCAGTCGGACTCAGCACCAAGAGACCCAGTACTTC	CASSRTQHQETQYF
TRBV14	TRBJ1-5	-	-	TGTGCCAGCAGCCAGCTCCAGGGTCAGCCCCAGCATTTT	CASSQLQGQPQHF
TRBV20-1	TRBJ2-3	TRBD2	few	TGCAGTGCTGCCAGACTAGCGGAGCCCACAGATACGCAGTATTTT	CSAARLAEPTDTQYF
TRBV20-1	TRBJ2-7	-	-	TGCAGTGCTAGAGATAACAAGGACGAGCAGTACTTC	CSARDNKDEQYF
TRBV5-1	TRBJ2-7	TRBD2	-	TGCGCCAGCAGCTTGCTACTAGCGGGGGACGAGCAGTACTTC	CASSLLLAGDEQYF
TRBV2	TRBJ2-3	TRBD2	few	TGTGCCAGCCGGTACGGGGGGGCCGGGTTTGGAGATACGCAGTATTTT	CASRYGGAGFGDTQYF
TRBV10-3	TRBJ1-2	-	-	TGTGCCATCAAAGGTCAGCGTCCAGGCTACACCTTC	CAIKGQRPGYTF
TRBV20-1	TRBJ1-5	-	few	TGCAGTGCTAGGGTGGATCGGAATCAGCCCCAGCATTTT	CSARVDRNQPQHF
TRBV5-4	TRBJ1-1	-	few	TGTGCCAGCAGCTTCGCGACTGGGCGGGGTGAAGCTTTCTTT	CASSFATGRGEAFF
TRBV24-1	TRBJ2-2	-	few	TGTGCCACCGCGGCCAGCTGGACCGGGGAGCTGTTTTTT	CATAASWTGELFF
TRBV19	TRBJ2-7	TRBD1	-	TGTGCCAGTAGTACAGGGGGTAAGTGGTACGAGCAGTACTTC	CASSTGGKWYEQYF
TRBV11-3	TRBJ2-3	TRBD2	-	TGTGCCAGCAGCCCCCGGACTAGCGTGTCAGATACGCAGTATTTT	CASSPRTSVSDTQYF
TRBV20-1	TRBJ1-2	-	-	TGCAGTGCTAACGATCGGGGGAACTATGGCTACACCTTC	CSANDRGNYGYTF
TRBV19	TRBJ2-1	-	-	TGTGCCAGCGAAGGGACCAGGGACAATGAGCAGTTCTTC	CASEGTRDNEQFF
TRBV4-1	TRBJ2-7	TRBD2	-	TGCGCCAGCAGCCAACTACTAGCGGGCCGCTACGAGCAGTACTTC	CASSQLLAGRYEQYF
TRBV19	TRBJ1-5	TRBD1	few	TGTGCCAGTAGGCCGGGACAGGGGTATCAGCCCCAGCATTTT	CASRPGQGYQPQHF
TRBV11-3	TRBJ2-3	-	-	TGTGCCAGCAGCATTTCGACTGGGCTTGGCGCAGATACGCAGTATTTT	CASSISTGLGADTQYF
TRBV11-1	TRBJ2-7	-	once	TGCGCCAGCAGCTTGGGCCCCTCAGGGGTCGGATCCTACGAGCAGTACTTC	CASSLGPSGVGSYEQYF
TRBV7-2	TRBJ2-7	-	few	TGTGCCAGCAGCTTAGTTAGGGAGAGGGAGCAGTACTTC	CASSLVREREQYF
TRBV7-2	TRBJ1-5	-	-	TGTGCCAGCAGCTCCCCCCCAGGGCAGCCCCAGCATTTT	CASSSPPGQPQHF
TRBV24-1	TRBJ1-2	-	-	TGTGCCACCAGTGTCACAGGGAGCGGCTACACCTTC	CATSVTGSGYTF
TRBV28	TRBJ1-1	-	-	TGTGCCAGCAGTTTTGGCAGGGTTGGGACTGAAGCTTTCTTT	CASSFGRVGTEAFF
TRBV20-1	TRBJ2-1	TRBD1	-	TGCAGTGCTAGTCCGGGACAGGGTCCCAATGAGCAGTTCTTC	CSASPGQGPNEQFF
TRBV28	TRBJ2-7	TRBD2	once	TGTGCCAGCAGTTTCGCGGGAGCAGCATACGAGCAGTACTTC	CASSFAGAAYEQYF